This T cell receptor (beta chain) stems from a study of T cells after yellow fever vaccination. With 2 bases clipped from V and 4 bases from J, the junction kept 5 bases outside the gene matches. The CDR3 totals 15 residues. Looked up from germline, CDR1 is SGHKS and CDR2 is YYEKEE (reference sequence). This clonotype was detected ten times or more. Via MiXCR, TCRdb re-called the 5' RACE reads, giving one row per CDR3 protein. The sample lists about 580,000 distinct CDR3 sequences, about a sixth occurring once. This clonotype originated in a man aged 18 to 35 who received the YFV17D yellow fever vaccine. The chain links TRBV5-5 to TRBJ1-5; 8 bases line up with TRBD1. The material was PBMCs, obtained about 5 days after the first yellow fever vaccination. CDR3 sequence (DNA): TGTGCCAGCAGCTTCCAGGGGGCCGGGAATCAGCCCCAGCATTTT. This encodes CASSFQGAGNQPQHF.